The 31 T cell receptor beta chains below were found in one sample sequenced in a study of identical twins. TCRdb processed the 5' RACE reads anew with MiXCR; each CDR3 protein has one entry. The sample consists of a few hundred thousand distinct CDR3 sequences, roughly 13% of them appearing once. These data also formed part of another study, on yellow fever vaccine responses in identical twins.

Material: memory (CD45RO+) T cells sorted from blood. All receptors come from a woman aged 18-29 years in good health.

This clonotype has more than one count but fewer than ten. The chain couples TRBV11-3 to TRBJ2-3, with D unclear. The CDR3 runs to 16 residues. Germline CDR1 SGHNT, CDR2 YENEEA. The germline V and J ends were trimmed by 1 base and 2 bases, with 13 bases remaining between them. This CDR3 reads CASSLGNSATTDTQYF. As DNA, the CDR3 is TGTGCCAGCAGCTTAGGAAACAGCGCCACCACAGATACGCAGTATTTT.

This clonotype was detected ten times or more. One junction end disagrees with the germline gene, perhaps due to a read error. J is TRBJ2-1 and V is TRBV7-2; D not resolved. Germline CDR1 SGHTA, CDR2 FQGNSA. The CDR3 spans 13 residues. CDR3 loop: CASSLAGGNEQFF. The CDR3, as DNA: TGCGCCAGCAGCTTGGCAGGCGGAAATGAGCAGTTCTTC. Complete variable domain (other parts from reference TRBV7-2 and TRBJ2-1): GAGVSQSPSNKVTEKGKDVELRCDPISGHTALYWYRQSLGQGLEFLIYFQGNSAPDKSGLPSDRFSAERTGGSVSTLTIQRTQQEDSAVYLCASSLAGGNEQFFGPGTRLTVL.

At least ten counts were recorded for this clonotype. The CDR3 coding sequence is TGTGCCAGCAGCACTTACGCCGGACAGGGGAGCGCTTTCTTT. Amino acid sequence: CASSTYAGQGSAFF. This chain connects TRBV7-9 to TRBJ1-1, with 9 bases fitting TRBD1. Germline loops: CDR1 SEHNR, CDR2 FQNEAQ (reference sequence). V dropped 5 bases and J dropped 11; count of bases not matched to a gene: 12. The CDR3 spans 14 residues.

The sample holds many counts of this clonotype. The chain is built from TRBV4-2 and TRBJ2-7; D gene ambiguous. Germline loops: CDR1 LGHNA, CDR2 YNFKEQ. V lost 0 bases to trimming and J lost 3 bases, with 15 bases between them. This CDR3 is built from 16 residues. In nucleotides, the CDR3 is TGTGCCAGCAGCCAAGATGTTTCGACGGAATACTACGAGCAGTACTTC. Protein sequence: CASSQDVSTEYYEQYF.

This clonotype was counted ten times or more. The chain couples TRBV29-1 to TRBJ1-1; no definite D call. V shed 1 base and J shed 1 base, with 1 base lying between them. The CDR3 is 11 amino acids. The V gene's germline CDR1 is SQVTM and CDR2 ANQGSEA. Here the CDR3 DNA reads TGCAGCGTTGAAGGGAACACTGAAGCTTTCTTT. Protein: CSVEGNTEAFF.

There are a few counts of this clonotype. The J gene is TRBJ2-7, the V gene TRBV5-1; D unclear. The V end lost 0 bases, the J end lost 7 bases, and 8 bases lay between the germline ends. Germline CDR1 and CDR2: SGHRS and YFSETQ. The CDR3 totals 12 residues. CDR3 sequence (DNA): TGCGCCAGCAGCTTGGAATTGAGGGAGCAGTACTTC. Its translation is CASSLELREQYF.

The chain uses TRBV7-2 and TRBJ2-1, with a possible D match to TRBD1 (6 bases). Germline V gene data show CDR1 as SGHTA and CDR2 as FQGNSA. V was clipped by 1 base and J by 6 bases, with 13 bases between them. CDR3 length: 15 residues. CDR3 in DNA: TGTGCCAGCAGCTTAGTTCAGGACAGTCGCAATGAGCAGTTCTTC. Protein product: CASSLVQDSRNEQFF.

In its sample, this clonotype was seen a few times. The V gene is TRBV3-1, the J gene TRBJ2-1; 11 bases are a match to TRBD2. This CDR3 region has 20 residues. Germline V gene sequence: CDR1 LGHDT, CDR2 YNNKEL (reference sequence). The V segment lost 0 bases and the J segment 0 bases; nucleotides outside the gene matches: 10. The CDR3 DNA reads as TGTGCCAGCAGCCAAGATCCCGTAACTAGCGGGGGAAGCTCCTACAATGAGCAGTTCTTC. Translation: CASSQDPVTSGGSSYNEQFF.

This clonotype was seen a few times. This rearrangement joins TRBV5-1 to TRBJ2-7, with 8 bases identical to TRBD1. Losses at the gene ends were 3 bases for V and 4 bases for J; bases not matched to a gene: 9. The CDR3 loop spans 15 amino acids. CDR1 and CDR2 (germline): SGHRS, YFSETQ. CDR3 in amino acids: CASSSTWDRMYEQYF. CDR3 DNA: TGCGCCAGCAGCTCGACGTGGGACAGGATGTACGAGCAGTACTTC.

This clonotype was seen a few times. V gene TRBV3-1 combines with J gene TRBJ2-3, with D unclear. V was cut by 3 bases and J by 0 bases, with 10 bases left in between. In germline, CDR1 is LGHDT, CDR2 YNNKEL (reference sequence). The CDR3 runs to 15 residues. As DNA, the CDR3 is TGTGCCAGCAGCCACGGGTCTAAAAGCACAGATACGCAGTATTTT. Its translation: CASSHGSKSTDTQYF.

This clonotype was counted at least ten times. The J gene is TRBJ2-1, the V gene TRBV20-1; 7 bases are shared with TRBD1. Trimming cost V 4 bases and J 9 bases; bases outside gene matches: 3. The CDR3 sequence is 11 residues long. Germline CDR1 is DFQATT and CDR2 is SNEGSKA (reference sequence). This CDR3 is CSATRGFEQFF. The CDR3 DNA is TGCAGTGCTACCAGGGGGTTTGAGCAGTTCTTC.

This clonotype was seen a handful of times. The V call is TRBV7-2, the J call TRBJ2-7; the match to TRBD2 covers 13 bases. Trimming cost V 5 bases and J 5 bases; bases outside gene matches: 6. The CDR3 is 15 amino acids. Looked up from germline, CDR1 is SGHTA and CDR2 is FQGNSA. The CDR3 nucleotides are TGTGCCAGCAGCGGGTACGGGACTAGCGGGAACGAGCAGTACTTC. Protein: CASSGYGTSGNEQYF.

The table lists this clonotype with a few counts. This chain connects TRBV20-1 to TRBJ2-1; the match to TRBD2 covers 12 bases. V dropped 5 bases and J dropped 8; count of bases not matched to a gene: 4. In germline, CDR1 is DFQATT, CDR2 SNEGSKA (reference sequence). The CDR3 has 13 amino acids. CDR3 protein: CSASSGGADEQFF. The CDR3 nucleotides read TGCAGTGCTTCTAGCGGGGGGGCTGATGAGCAGTTCTTC.

This chain uses TRBV28 with TRBJ2-5, with D uncertain. V lost 6 bases and J 3 bases, leaving 11 bases between the germline ends. This CDR3 spans 13 amino acids. Per germline, CDR1 MDHEN and CDR2 SYDVKM. The CDR3, as DNA: TGTGCCAGCAGCTCGGTGGCGAAAGAGACCCAGTACTTC. Its protein is CASSSVAKETQYF. Based on the CDR3 plus reference TRBV28 and TRBJ2-5, the full variable domain is DVKVTQSSRYLVKRTGEKVFLECVQDMDHENMFWYRQDPGLGLRLIYFSYDVKMKEKGDIPEGYSVSREKKERFSLILESASTNQTSMYLCASSSVAKETQYFGPGTRLLVL.

The rearrangement uses TRBV5-8 and TRBJ2-7; D gene uncertain. The germline V gene has CDR1 SGHTS and CDR2 YDEGEE. The CDR3 is 16 amino acids. Deletions cut 0 bases from V and 1 base from J, with 14 bases between. The CDR3: CASSLVGSGLSYEQYF. CDR3 bases: TGTGCCAGCAGCTTGGTCGGGTCAGGCCTTTCCTACGAGCAGTACTTC. Looking up the rest from reference TRBV5-8 and TRBJ2-7 gives the full variable domain: EAGVTQSPTHLIKTRGQQATLRCSPISGHTSVYWYQQALGLGLQFLLWYDEGEERNRGNFPPRFSGRQFPNYSSELNVNALELEDSALYLCASSLVGSGLSYEQYFGPGTRLTVT.

This clonotype was seen only a few times. The rearrangement joins TRBV7-2 to TRBJ2-7; 10 positions match TRBD2. The CDR3 is 17 amino acids. The J segment lost 1 base and the V segment lost 2 bases, leaving 8 bases of the junction unmatched. Germline loops: CDR1 SGHTA, CDR2 FQGNSA. In DNA form, the CDR3 reads TGTGCCAGCAGCTTACCTCTAGCGGGAGTGGTGTCCTACGAGCAGTACTTC. Translated: CASSLPLAGVVSYEQYF. Full variable domain (outside the CDR3, taken from reference TRBV7-2 and TRBJ2-7): GAGVSQSPSNKVTEKGKDVELRCDPISGHTALYWYRQSLGQGLEFLIYFQGNSAPDKSGLPSDRFSAERTGGSVSTLTIQRTQQEDSAVYLCASSLPLAGVVSYEQYFGPGTRLTVT.

This clonotype was counted a few times. This chain connects TRBV7-8 to TRBJ2-2, with 8 bases matching TRBD1. The germline V gene has CDR1 SGHVS and CDR2 FQNEAQ. Losses at the gene ends were 4 bases for V and 0 bases for J; bases not matched to a gene: 1. The CDR3 has 15 amino acids. The CDR3 DNA is TGTGCCAGCAGCTCGGGACAGGCGAACACCGGGGAGCTGTTTTTT. This translates into CASSSGQANTGELFF.

This clonotype was counted a few times. The chain couples TRBV28 to TRBJ2-3, with TRBD2 identical over 13 bases. CDR3 length: 17 residues. Losses at the gene ends were 5 bases for V and 4 bases for J; bases not matched to a gene: 9. Germline assignment: CDR1 MDHEN and CDR2 SYDVKM. The CDR3 nucleotides are TGTGCCAGCAGTATACTAGCGGGGGGGCCCCGAGCAGATACGCAGTATTTT. Protein: CASSILAGGPRADTQYF.

This clonotype has a handful of counts. The chain employs TRBV12-3 or TRBV12-4 and TRBJ1-1; D gene uncertain. V lost 3 bases to trimming and J lost 1 base, with 6 bases between them. The CDR3 covers 13 residues. Here the CDR3 reads CASSFVGNTEAFF. The CDR3 DNA reads TGTGCCAGCAGTTTTGTGGGGAACACTGAAGCTTTCTTT.

The genes are TRBV7-3 and TRBJ2-3; 7 bases line up with TRBD2. The ends lost 1 base at V and 2 bases at J; junction bases unmatched: 3. Germline V CDR1 and CDR2: SGHTA, FQGTGA. This CDR3 comprises 15 residues. This CDR3 is CASSLNAGVTDTQYF. In DNA form, the CDR3 reads TGTGCCAGCAGCTTAAATGCGGGGGTCACAGATACGCAGTATTTT.

The genes are TRBV10-2 and TRBJ2-1; 7 bases line up with TRBD1. The V gene end was trimmed by 11 bases and the J gene end by 0 bases; junction bases not matched to a gene: 4. This CDR3 comprises 13 residues. The germline V gene has CDR1 WSHSY and CDR2 SAAADI. CDR3 sequence: CAARDSSYNEQFF. CDR3 bases: TGCGCCGCCCGGGACAGCTCCTACAATGAGCAGTTCTTC.

The rearrangement links TRBV7-3 to TRBJ2-3; 8 bases map to TRBD2. V lost 4 bases to trimming and J lost 2 bases; unmatched junction nucleotides: 5. This CDR3 spans 15 amino acids. CDR1 and CDR2 (germline): SGHTA, FQGTGA. This CDR3 reads CASSSSSGLTDTQYF. CDR3 nucleotides: TGTGCCAGCAGCTCCTCTAGCGGGCTCACAGATACGCAGTATTTT.

Ten or more counts support this clonotype. This sequence joins TRBV4-1 and TRBJ2-5; 8 bases match TRBD1. This CDR3 has 22 amino acids. From germline, CDR1 is MGHRA and CDR2 YSYEKL. V was pared by 0 bases and J by 4 bases, with 25 bases of the junction left unmatched. The CDR3: CASSQELPYGVDTTGVRETQYF. The CDR3 DNA reads as TGCGCCAGCAGCCAAGAACTCCCCTATGGGGTCGACACGACAGGGGTGAGAGAGACCCAGTACTTC.

At least ten counts were recorded for this clonotype. The rearrangement links TRBV12-3 or TRBV12-4 to TRBJ2-5; D call uncertain. This CDR3 is 11 amino acids long. V lost 4 bases, J lost 7 bases, and 7 bases lay in between. This chain's CDR3 is CASSSSPTQYF. In nucleotides, the CDR3 is TGTGCCAGCAGTTCATCCCCGACCCAGTACTTC.

The rearrangement uses TRBV11-2 and TRBJ2-1, with TRBD2 matching 10 bases. Trimming at V came to 3 bases and at J to 6 bases, leaving 14 bases not matched to a gene. This CDR3 has 18 amino acids. From germline, CDR1 is SGHAT and CDR2 FQNNGV. This CDR3 is CASSFRLWTSGIPNEQFF. The CDR3 DNA reads as TGTGCCAGCAGCTTCCGCTTGTGGACTAGCGGTATTCCCAATGAGCAGTTCTTC.

The V call is TRBV10-2, the J call TRBJ2-7; D remains ambiguous. V lost 6 bases, J lost 3 bases, and 9 bases lay in between. Germline V gives CDR1 WSHSY, CDR2 SAAADI. The CDR3 totals 12 residues. CDR3 sequence: CASRSQVYEQYF. DNA of the CDR3: TGCGCCAGCAGATCCCAGGTCTACGAGCAGTACTTC.

This clonotype was seen only a few times. The chain couples TRBV7-9 to TRBJ2-7; possibly TRBD2 for D (5 bases). Germline CDR1 SEHNR, CDR2 FQNEAQ (reference sequence). The CDR3 is 15 residues long. The ends were cut back, 5 bases at V and 2 bases at J, with 16 bases in the middle. The CDR3 region has the DNA TGTGCCAGCAGCCCTAGCTTGGGAACTACCTACGAGCAGTACTTC. This encodes CASSPSLGTTYEQYF.

This clonotype was counted ten times or more. The V call is TRBV20-1, the J call TRBJ2-7; 10 bases are a match to TRBD2. J gave up 3 bases and V 1 base, and 6 bases lay outside the gene matches. Germline loops: CDR1 DFQATT, CDR2 SNEGSKA (reference sequence). This CDR3 is 15 amino acids long. This chain's CDR3 is CSARGDSGGSYEQYF. Here the CDR3 DNA reads TGCAGTGCTAGAGGGGATAGCGGGGGGAGCTACGAGCAGTACTTC.

The chain uses TRBV2 and TRBJ1-6; the D is unclear. V lost 7 bases, J lost 8 bases, and 12 bases lay in between. Germline CDR1 SNHLY, CDR2 FYNNEI. The CDR3 covers 13 residues. The CDR3 DNA reads as TGTGCCAGCAAAACCGGCGGGGATTCACCCCTCCACTTT. It translates to CASKTGGDSPLHF.

This clonotype was seen at least ten times. J is TRBJ2-5 and V is TRBV6-5, with 7 bases lining up with TRBD1. J gave up 4 bases and V 8 bases, and 4 bases lay outside the gene matches. The length of the CDR3 is 12 residues. In germline, CDR1 is MNHEY, CDR2 SVGAGI. The CDR3 region is CASRAGGETQYF. CDR3 in DNA: TGTGCCAGCCGAGCAGGGGGAGAGACCCAGTACTTC.

V gene TRBV6-2 or TRBV6-3 combines with J gene TRBJ2-7, with 10 bases aligning to TRBD2. V lost 4 bases, J lost 5 bases, and 5 bases stayed unmatched. The germline gives CDR1 MNHEY, CDR2 SVGEGT. The CDR3 is 14 residues long. Written as DNA, the CDR3 is TGTGCCAGCAGTTCTAGCGGGAGCTTCGACGAGCAGTACTTC. The encoded protein is CASSSSGSFDEQYF.